This T cell receptor (beta chain) emerged from a study of esophageal squamous cell carcinoma under preoperative chemotherapy. Time point indicated: before preoperative PTX-NDP chemotherapy. Paclitaxel-nedaplatin chemotherapy was given to patients ahead of their surgery. MiXCR, run by TCRdb on the PCR reads, gives a single entry per CDR3 protein. The table shows under 7,000 distinct CDR3 sequences, with 25% to 35% occurring only once. This clonotype has ten or more counts. The source is a human donor with esophageal squamous cell carcinoma. The donor label of this sample is uncertain. The sample was acquired from a patient given preoperative chemotherapy.

As DNA, the CDR3 is TGTGCCAGCAGTTTCCGGGACTACACGGAGACCCAGTACTTC. Its protein product is CASSFRDYTETQYF. V is TRBV27 and J is TRBJ2-5; TRBD2 aligns across 7 bases. The germline V gene has CDR1 MNHEY and CDR2 SMNVEV (reference sequence). CDR3 length equals 14 residues. The V and J ends lost 3 bases and 5 bases, in that order; junction bases with no gene match: 6.